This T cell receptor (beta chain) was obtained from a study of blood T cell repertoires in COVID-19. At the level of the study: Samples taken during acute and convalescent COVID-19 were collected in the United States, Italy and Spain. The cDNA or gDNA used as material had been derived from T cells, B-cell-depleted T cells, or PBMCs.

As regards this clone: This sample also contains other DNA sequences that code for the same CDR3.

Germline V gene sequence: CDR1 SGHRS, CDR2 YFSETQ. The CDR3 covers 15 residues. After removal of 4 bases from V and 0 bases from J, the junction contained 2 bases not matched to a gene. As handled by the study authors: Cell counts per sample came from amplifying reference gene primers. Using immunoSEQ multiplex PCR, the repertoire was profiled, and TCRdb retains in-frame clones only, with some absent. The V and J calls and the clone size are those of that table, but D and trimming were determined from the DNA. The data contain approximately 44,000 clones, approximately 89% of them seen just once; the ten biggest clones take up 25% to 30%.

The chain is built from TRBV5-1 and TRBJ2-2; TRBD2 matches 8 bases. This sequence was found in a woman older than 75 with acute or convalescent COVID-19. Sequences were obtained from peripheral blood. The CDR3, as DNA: TGCGCCAGCAGCCCCGGGGGGGCGAACACCGGGGAGCTGTTTTTT. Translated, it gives CASSPGGANTGELFF.